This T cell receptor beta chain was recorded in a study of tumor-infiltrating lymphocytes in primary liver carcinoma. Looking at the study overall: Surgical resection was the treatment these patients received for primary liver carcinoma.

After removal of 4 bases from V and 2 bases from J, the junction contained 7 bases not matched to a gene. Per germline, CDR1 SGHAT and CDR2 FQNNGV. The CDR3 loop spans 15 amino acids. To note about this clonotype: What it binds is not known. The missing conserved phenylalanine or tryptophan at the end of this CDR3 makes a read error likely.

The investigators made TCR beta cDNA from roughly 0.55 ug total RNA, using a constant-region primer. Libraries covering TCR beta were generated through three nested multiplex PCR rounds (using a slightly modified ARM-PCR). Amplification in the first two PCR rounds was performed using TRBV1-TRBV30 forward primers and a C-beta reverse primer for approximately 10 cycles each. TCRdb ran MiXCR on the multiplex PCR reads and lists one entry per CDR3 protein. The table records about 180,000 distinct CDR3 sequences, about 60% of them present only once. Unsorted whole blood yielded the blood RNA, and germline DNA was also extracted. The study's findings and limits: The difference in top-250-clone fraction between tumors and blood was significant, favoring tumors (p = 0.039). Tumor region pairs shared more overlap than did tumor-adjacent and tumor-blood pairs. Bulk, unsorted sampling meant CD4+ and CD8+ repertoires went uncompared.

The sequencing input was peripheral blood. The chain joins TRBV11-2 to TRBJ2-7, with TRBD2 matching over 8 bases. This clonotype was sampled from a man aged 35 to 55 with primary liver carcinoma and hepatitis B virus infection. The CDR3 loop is CASSYRGRNPYEQYL. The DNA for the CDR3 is TGTGCCAGCAGCTATCGCGGGAGGAACCCCTACGAGCAGTACCTC.